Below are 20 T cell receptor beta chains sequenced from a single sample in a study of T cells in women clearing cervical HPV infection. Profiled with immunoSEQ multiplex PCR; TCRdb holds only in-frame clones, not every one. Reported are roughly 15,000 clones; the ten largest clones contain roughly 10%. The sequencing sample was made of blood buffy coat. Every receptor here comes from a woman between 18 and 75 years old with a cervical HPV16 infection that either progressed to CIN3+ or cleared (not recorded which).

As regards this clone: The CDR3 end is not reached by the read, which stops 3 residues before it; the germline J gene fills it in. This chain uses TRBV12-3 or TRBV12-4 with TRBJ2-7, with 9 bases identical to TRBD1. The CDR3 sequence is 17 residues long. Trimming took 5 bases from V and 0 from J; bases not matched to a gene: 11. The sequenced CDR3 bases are TGTGCCAGCAGTCTAATTAAGGGGACAGGGAGCTCCTACGAG. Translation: CASSLIKGTGSSYE. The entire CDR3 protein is CASSLIKGTGSSYEQYF.

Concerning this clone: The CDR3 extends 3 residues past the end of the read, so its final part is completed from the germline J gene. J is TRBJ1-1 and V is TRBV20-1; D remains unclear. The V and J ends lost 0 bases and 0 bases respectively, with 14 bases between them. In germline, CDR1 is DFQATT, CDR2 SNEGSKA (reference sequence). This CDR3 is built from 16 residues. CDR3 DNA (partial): TGCAGTGCTAGAGATTCCCAGAAAGACATGAACACTGAA. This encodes CSARDSQKDMNTE. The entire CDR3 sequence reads CSARDSQKDMNTEAFF.

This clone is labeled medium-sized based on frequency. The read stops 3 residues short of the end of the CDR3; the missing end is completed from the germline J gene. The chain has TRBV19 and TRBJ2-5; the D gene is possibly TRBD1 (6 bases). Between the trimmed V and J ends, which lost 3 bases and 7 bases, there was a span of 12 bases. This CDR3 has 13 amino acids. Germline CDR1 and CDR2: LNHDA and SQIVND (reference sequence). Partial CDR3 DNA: TGTGCCAGTAGTATGCGACAGGAGCCGACC. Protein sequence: CASSMRQEPT. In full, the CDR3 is CASSMRQEPTQYF.

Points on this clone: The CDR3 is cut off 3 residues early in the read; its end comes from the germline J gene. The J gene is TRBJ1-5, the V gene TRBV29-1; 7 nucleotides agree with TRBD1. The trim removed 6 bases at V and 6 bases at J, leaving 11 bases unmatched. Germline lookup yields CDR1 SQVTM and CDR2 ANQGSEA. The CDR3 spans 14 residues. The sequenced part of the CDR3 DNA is TGCAGCGTCAGCATAGGAGACAGGGTTCAGCCC. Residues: CSVSIGDRVQP. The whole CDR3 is CSVSIGDRVQPQHF.

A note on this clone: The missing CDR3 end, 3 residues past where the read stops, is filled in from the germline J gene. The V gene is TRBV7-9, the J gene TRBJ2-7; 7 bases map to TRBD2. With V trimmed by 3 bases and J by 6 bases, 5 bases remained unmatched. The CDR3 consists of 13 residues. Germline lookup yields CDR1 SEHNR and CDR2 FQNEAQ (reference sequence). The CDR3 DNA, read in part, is TGTGCCAGCAGCTTGGGGGGGAGTGGCGAG. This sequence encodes CASSLGGSGE. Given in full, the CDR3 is CASSLGGSGEQYF.

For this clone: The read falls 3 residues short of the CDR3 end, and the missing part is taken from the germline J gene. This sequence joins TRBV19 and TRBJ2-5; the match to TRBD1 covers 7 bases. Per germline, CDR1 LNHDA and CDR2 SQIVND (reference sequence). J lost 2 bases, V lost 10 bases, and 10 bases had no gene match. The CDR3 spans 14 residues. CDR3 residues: CATQQGTGQETQYF. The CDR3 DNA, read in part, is TGTGCCACCCAACAGGGGACCGGTCAAGAGACC.

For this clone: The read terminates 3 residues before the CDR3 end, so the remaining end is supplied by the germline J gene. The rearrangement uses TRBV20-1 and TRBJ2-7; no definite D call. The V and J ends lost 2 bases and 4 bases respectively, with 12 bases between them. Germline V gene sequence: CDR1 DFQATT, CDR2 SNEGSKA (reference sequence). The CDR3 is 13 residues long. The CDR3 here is CSARHPTPYEQYF. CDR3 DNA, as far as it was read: TGCAGTGCTAGACACCCGACACCGTACGAG.

The CDR3 here is CSARALTGGIQPQHF. The sequenced part of the CDR3 DNA is TGCAGTGCTAGAGCCCTGACAGGGGGCATACAGCCC. This chain links TRBV20-1 with TRBJ1-5; 10 nucleotides align to TRBD1. The read ends 3 residues before the CDR3 terminus; that terminus is restored from the germline J gene. CDR1 and CDR2 (germline): DFQATT, SNEGSKA (reference sequence). With 1 base clipped from V and 7 bases from J, the junction kept 7 bases outside the gene matches. CDR3 length: 15 residues.

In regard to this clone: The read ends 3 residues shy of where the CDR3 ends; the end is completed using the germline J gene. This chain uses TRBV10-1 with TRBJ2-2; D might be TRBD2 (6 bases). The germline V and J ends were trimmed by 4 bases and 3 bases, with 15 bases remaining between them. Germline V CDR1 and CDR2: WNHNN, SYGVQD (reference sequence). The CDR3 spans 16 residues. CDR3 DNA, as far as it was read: TGCGCCAGCAGTGGGGTGTCGGGGGAGGACACCGGGGAG. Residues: CASSGVSGEDTGE. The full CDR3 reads CASSGVSGEDTGELFF.

The CDR3 spells CASTTTGSSYEQYF. The part of the CDR3 DNA that was read is TGTGCCAGTACCACGACAGGGAGCTCCTACGAG. The chain employs TRBV19 and TRBJ2-7, with TRBD1 identical over 7 bases. The read ends 3 residues before the CDR3 terminus; that terminus is restored from the germline J gene. In germline, CDR1 is LNHDA, CDR2 SQIVND (reference sequence). There are 14 residues in the CDR3. Germline trimming cut 7 bases from V and 0 bases from J; bases unmatched to any gene: 6.

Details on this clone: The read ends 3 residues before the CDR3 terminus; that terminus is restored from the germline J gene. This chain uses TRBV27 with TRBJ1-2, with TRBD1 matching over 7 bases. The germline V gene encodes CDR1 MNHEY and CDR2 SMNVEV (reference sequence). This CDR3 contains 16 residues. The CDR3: CASGVDPTGTVWPYTF. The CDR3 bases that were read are TGTGCCAGCGGCGTGGACCCGACCGGGACAGTTTGGCCT.

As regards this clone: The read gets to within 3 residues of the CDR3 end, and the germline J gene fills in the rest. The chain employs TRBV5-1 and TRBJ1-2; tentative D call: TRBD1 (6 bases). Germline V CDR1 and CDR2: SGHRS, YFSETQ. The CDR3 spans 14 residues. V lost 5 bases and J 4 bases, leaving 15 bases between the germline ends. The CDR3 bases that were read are TGCGCCAGCAGAAATACACAGGGACCCTATGGC. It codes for CASRNTQGPYG. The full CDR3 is CASRNTQGPYGYTF.

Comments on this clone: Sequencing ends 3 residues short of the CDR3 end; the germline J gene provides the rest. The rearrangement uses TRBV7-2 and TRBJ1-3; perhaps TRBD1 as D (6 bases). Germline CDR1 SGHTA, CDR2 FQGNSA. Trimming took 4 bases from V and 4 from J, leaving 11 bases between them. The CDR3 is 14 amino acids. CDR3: CASSSPRGGNTIYF. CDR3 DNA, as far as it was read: TGTGCCAGCAGCTCCCCCAGGGGAGGAAACACC.

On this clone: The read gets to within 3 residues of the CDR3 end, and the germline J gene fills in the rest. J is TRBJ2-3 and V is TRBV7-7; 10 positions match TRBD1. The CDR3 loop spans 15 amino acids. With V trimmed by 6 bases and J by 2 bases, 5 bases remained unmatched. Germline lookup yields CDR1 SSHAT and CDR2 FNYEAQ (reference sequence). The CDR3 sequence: CASSLTGGNTDTQYF. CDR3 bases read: TGTGCCAGCAGTTTGACAGGGGGCAACACAGATACG.

Partial CDR3 DNA: TGTGCCTGGAATAGGGACAGGGGTTACGGTGAG. It yields the protein CAWNRDRGYGE. The entire CDR3 reads CAWNRDRGYGEQFF. The chain joins TRBV30 to TRBJ2-1, with 10 nucleotides matching TRBD1. The CDR3 end falls 3 residues outside the read, so it is completed with the germline J gene. The V segment lost 4 bases and the J segment 9 bases; nucleotides outside the gene matches: 9. The CDR3 extends over 14 amino acids. CDR1 is GTSNPN, CDR2 SVGIG, per germline (reference sequence).

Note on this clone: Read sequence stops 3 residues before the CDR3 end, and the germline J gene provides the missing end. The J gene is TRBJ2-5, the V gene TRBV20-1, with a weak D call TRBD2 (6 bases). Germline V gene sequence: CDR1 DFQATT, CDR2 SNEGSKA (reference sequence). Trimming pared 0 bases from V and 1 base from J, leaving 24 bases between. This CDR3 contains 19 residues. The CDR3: CSARDSRANSGQAQETQYF. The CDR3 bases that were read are TGCAGTGCTAGAGATTCACGGGCAAATAGCGGTCAAGCCCAAGAGACC.

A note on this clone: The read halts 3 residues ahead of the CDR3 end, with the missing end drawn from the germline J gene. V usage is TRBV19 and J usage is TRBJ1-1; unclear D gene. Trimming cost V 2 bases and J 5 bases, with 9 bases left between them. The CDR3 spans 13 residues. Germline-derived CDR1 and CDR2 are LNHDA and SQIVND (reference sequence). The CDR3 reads CASSIRVRTEAFF. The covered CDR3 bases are TGTGCCAGTAGTATAAGGGTGAGGACTGAA. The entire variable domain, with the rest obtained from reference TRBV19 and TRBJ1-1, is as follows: DGGITQSPKYLFRKEGQNVTLSCEQNLNHDAMYWYRQDPGQGLRLIYYSQIVNDFQKGDIAEGYSVSREKKESFPLTVTSAQKNPTAFYLCASSIRVRTEAFFGQGTRLTVV.

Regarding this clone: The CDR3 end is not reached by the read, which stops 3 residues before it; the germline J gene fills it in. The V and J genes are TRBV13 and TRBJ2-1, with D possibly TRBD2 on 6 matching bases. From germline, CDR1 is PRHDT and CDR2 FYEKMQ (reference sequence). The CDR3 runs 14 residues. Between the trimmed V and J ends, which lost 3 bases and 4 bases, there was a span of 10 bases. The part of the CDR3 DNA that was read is TGTGCCAGCAGCTTGCCGGGGGTATACAATGAG. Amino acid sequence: CASSLPGVYNE. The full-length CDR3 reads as CASSLPGVYNEQFF.

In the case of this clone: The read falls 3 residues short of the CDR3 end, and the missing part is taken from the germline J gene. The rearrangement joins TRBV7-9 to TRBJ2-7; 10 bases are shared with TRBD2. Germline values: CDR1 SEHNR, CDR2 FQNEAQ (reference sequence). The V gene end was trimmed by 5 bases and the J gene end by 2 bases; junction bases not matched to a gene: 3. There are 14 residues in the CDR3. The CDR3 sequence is CASSLLAGAYEQYF. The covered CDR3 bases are TGTGCCAGCAGCCTGCTAGCGGGAGCCTACGAG.

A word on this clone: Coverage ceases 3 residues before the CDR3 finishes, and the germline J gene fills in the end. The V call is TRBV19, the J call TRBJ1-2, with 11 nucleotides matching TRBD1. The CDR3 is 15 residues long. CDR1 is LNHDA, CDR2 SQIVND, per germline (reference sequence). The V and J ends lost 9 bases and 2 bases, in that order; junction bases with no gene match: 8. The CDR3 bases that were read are TGTGCCAGCTCGGGACAGGGGGGGCCAAACTATGGC. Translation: CASSGQGGPNYG. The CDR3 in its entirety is CASSGQGGPNYGYTF.